This TCR beta chain was sequenced for a study of T cells in Graves' hyperthyroidism and ophthalmopathy. Disease lasting under 3 months, a NOSPECS grade of at least 4, and a Clinical Activity Score of at least 3 were features of the ophthalmopathy patients. Uncontrolled infection, other autoimmune disease, pregnancy or lactation excluded patients. This CDR3 region has 18 residues. After removal of 8 bases from V and 2 bases from J, the junction contained 9 bases not matched to a gene. Germline assignment: CDR1 WSHSY and CDR2 SAAADI. Using RNA transcripts as the source, TCR beta CDR3 regions were amplified. TCR CDR3 regions were first amplified by RT-PCR with HTBI primers. Using its own MiXCR run on the multiplex PCR reads, TCRdb lists one record per CDR3 protein. The repertoire has hundreds of thousands of distinct CDR3 sequences, approximately 15% of them found once; the top ten carry less than 3.5%.

This clonotype appeared a few times. Its specificity is not known. Whole-study results and caveats: Ophthalmopathy prediction by the model preceded onset by a median about 6.3 months. Within blood appeared most thyroid clonotypes that had expanded above 0.001.

The TCR comes from a woman aged 40-49 years with Graves' ophthalmopathy. The rearrangement links TRBV10-2 to TRBJ2-1; TRBD2 aligns across 16 bases. The sample taken for sequencing was blood. CDR3 nucleotide sequence: TGCGCCAGCCGAGGGACTAGCGGGAGGGTCGATCCCTACAATGAGCAGTTCTTC. Translation: CASRGTSGRVDPYNEQFF.